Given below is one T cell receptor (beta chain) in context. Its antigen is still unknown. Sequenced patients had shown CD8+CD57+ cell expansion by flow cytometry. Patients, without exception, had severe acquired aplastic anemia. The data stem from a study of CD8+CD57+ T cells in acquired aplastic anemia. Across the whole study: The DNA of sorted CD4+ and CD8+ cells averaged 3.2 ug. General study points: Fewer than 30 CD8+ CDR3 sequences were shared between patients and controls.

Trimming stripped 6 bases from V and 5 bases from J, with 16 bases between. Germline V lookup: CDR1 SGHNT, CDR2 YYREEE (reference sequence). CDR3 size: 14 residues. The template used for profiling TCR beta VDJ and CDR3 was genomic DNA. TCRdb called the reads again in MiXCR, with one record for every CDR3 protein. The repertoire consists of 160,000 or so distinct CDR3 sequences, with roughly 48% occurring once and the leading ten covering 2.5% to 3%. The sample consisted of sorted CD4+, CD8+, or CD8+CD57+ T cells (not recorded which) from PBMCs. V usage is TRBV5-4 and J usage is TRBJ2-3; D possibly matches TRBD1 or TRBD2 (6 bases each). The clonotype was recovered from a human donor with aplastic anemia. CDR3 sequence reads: CASTLRGVKDTQYF. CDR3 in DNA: TGTGCCAGCACTTTGAGGGGGGTAAAAGATACGCAGTATTTT.